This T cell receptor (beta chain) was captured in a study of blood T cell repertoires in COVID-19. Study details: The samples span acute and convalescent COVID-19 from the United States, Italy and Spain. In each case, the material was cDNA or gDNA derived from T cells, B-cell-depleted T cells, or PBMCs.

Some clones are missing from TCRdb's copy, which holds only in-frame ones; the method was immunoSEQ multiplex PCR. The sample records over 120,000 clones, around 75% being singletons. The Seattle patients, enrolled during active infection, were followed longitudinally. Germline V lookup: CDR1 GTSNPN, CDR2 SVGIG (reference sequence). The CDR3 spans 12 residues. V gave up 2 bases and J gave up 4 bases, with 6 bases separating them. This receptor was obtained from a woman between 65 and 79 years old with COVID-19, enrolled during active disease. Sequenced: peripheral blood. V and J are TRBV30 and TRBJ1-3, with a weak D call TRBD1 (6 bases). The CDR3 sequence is CAWSRGGNTIYF. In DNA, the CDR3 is TGTGCCTGGAGTAGGGGGGGAAACACCATATATTTT.